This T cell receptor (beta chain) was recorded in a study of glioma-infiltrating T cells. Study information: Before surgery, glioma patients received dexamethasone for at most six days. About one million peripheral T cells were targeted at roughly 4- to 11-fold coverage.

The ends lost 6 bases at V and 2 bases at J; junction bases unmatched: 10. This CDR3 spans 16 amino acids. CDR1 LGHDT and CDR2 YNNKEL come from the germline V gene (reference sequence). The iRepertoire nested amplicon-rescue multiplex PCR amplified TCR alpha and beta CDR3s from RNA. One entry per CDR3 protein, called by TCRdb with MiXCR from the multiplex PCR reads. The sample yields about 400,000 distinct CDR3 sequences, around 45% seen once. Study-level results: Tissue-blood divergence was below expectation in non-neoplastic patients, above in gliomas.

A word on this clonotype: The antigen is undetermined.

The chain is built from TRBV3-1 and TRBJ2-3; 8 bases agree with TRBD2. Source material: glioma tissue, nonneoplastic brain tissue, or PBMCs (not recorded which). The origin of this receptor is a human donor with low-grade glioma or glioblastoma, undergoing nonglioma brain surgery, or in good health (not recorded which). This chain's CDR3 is CASRPTGTRPTDTQYF. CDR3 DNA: TGTGCCAGCAGACCAACCGGGACTAGGCCCACAGATACGCAGTATTTT.